This T cell receptor (beta chain) was found in a study of cytomegalovirus exposure and HLA in healthy donors. Study-level results: A few of the chains that were CMV-associated were confirmed in vitro to be specific for CMV antigens.

13 Jbeta primers and 60 Vbeta primers were used for the PCR. Sequenced by immunoSEQ multiplex PCR; TCRdb stores in-frame clones only, minus some. There are around 180,000 clones in the sample; roughly 80% occur only once, and around 2.2% lies in the top ten. Comments on this clone: Its antigen remains unidentified.

V dropped 0 bases and J dropped 7 bases, with 16 bases sitting between them. The CDR3 consists of 15 residues. CDR1 SGHRS and CDR2 YFSETQ come from the germline V gene. The sequence was collected from a man between 60 and 75 years old in good health and CMV-seronegative. The sequenced material came from PBMCs. J is TRBJ2-5 and V is TRBV5-1, with D maybe TRBD2 (6 bases). In DNA form, the CDR3 reads TGCGCCAGCAGCTTGGAGTCCGGGGGACGGGGGACCCAGTACTTC. Translation gives CASSLESGGRGTQYF. Together with reference TRBV5-1 and TRBJ2-5, the CDR3 gives the full variable domain: KAGVTQTPRYLIKTRGQQVTLSCSPISGHRSVSWYQQTPGQGLQFLFEYFSETQRNKGNFPGRFSGRQFSNSRSEMNVSTLELGDSALYLCASSLESGGRGTQYFGPGTRLLVL.